The subject of this entry is one T cell receptor beta chain. This table comes from immunoSEQ multiplex PCR, and its TCRdb copy is limited to in-frame clones, with some not included. The top ten clones hold approximately 0.03% of a sample with tens of thousands of clones, roughly 96% of them seen once. This sample is part of a study of shared T cell receptors in the human thymus. The receptor comes from a human donor. Sequenced sample: thymocytes.

CDR3 in amino acids: CASSPSGGYGYTF. Here the CDR3 DNA reads TGTGCCAGCAGCCCGTCGGGTGGGTATGGCTACACCTTC. The rearrangement uses TRBV7-9 and TRBJ1-2, with no clear D. CDR3 length: 13 residues. Per the germline V gene, CDR1 is SEHNR and CDR2 is FQNEAQ (reference sequence). V lost 5 bases and J lost 5, with 12 bases in between.